This TCR beta chain originates from a study of T cell responses to AZD1222 COVID-19 vaccine listed by TCRdb under 2021. Study-wide context: AZD1222 recipients whose second dose came at about 4 weeks and those whose second dose came at about 12 weeks were combined into one group, since spike-specific TCR depth and breadth did not differ between the two schedules. A total of approximately 240 trial participants underwent TCR sequencing, of whom roughly 210 had received two doses of AZD1222 and about 25 had received two doses of the MenACWY control vaccine. Trial participants were enrolled into age subgroups of 18-55, 56-69 and 70-plus years, which contained roughly 140, 27 and 60 TCR-sequenced participants, respectively. What the study reported, not specific to this receptor: Most participants were white British and females outnumbered males, and the authors suggested that clonal diversity may have been underestimated. The 56-69-year group was small, and its depth increase did not reach significance, likely because of low power. CD4 TCRs associated with the vaccine covered the entire spike protein, and the dominant responses were in regions 160-218 and 743-854. Spike-specific TCR breadth and depth rose significantly after two AZD1222 doses compared with day 0 and with MenACWY recipients. Because no day 14 peak-response samples were available, repertoires were characterized only after the peak T cell response. Only six AZD1222 recipients were SARS-CoV-2 seropositive at baseline, limiting conclusions about previously exposed vaccinees. Reportedly, almost half of the unique spike-specific TCRs recognized epitopes lying outside the regions that are mutated in the B.1.351 and B.1.1.7 variants.

This specimen's time point label, interpreted: baseline before first vaccination. Vaccinee samples were obtained from the UK trials COV001 and COV002, which included a single-blind randomized controlled phase 2/3 trial of AZD1222 (ChAdOx1 nCoV-19) in healthy adults. For TCRbeta chain sequencing, PBMC samples from trial participants were taken at day 0 and at day 28 after the second dose. The CDR3 regions of human TCRbeta chains were subjected to immunosequencing. Concerning the study's data processing: Repertoire TCRs were checked for matches against a reference library of SARS-CoV-2-specific TCRs that had been generated using the MIRA antigen-specificity platform. Breadth was defined as the fraction of unique TCRs that were SARS-CoV-2-associated. Depth was defined as the fraction of total T cells that were SARS-CoV-2-associated. Using the MIRA data, every spike-specific TCR was mapped to the spike region that the TCR reacted to and assigned to either a CD4 or a CD8 class. Log10-transformed breadth and depth values were compared by one-way ANOVA with Sidak's multiple comparisons tests. In its TCRdb copy, this immuneACCESS table keeps in-frame sequences only and misses some clones. Where compared with another copy, unresolved V genes explain less than half of these, and the others have no known cause. V, J and clone size are taken as reported in that table, and D and trimming were inferred from the DNA itself. In this sample the table shows 150,000 or so clones, roughly 87% of which occur a single time. The ten largest account for about 5% of the sample.

Taken from the germline V gene, the CDR1 and CDR2 loops are SGHTA and FQGNSA. Including cysteine and phenylalanine, the CDR3 has 11 amino acids. Kept here is only the CDR3 DNA, which spans 33 bases and is read in frame from base 1. Cut back by 3 bases and 7 bases, the V and J ends lie 7 bases apart. Turning to this clone: Its antigen is still unknown. No base-level quality is on record; no much larger clone is a single base apart.

This clonotype was sampled from an adult in good health. This sample comprised peripheral blood, obtained on day 0 of AZD1222 vaccination. This receptor chain uses TRBV7-2 and TRBJ2-7, with the D gene call left open. The DNA sequence is given as TGTGCCAGCAGCTTCGCTGGTGAGCAGTACTTC. This sequence encodes CASSFAGEQYF.